The source of this TCR beta chain is a study of PD-1 blockade in classical Hodgkin lymphoma. The repertoire was sequenced with immunoSEQ multiplex PCR; TCRdb's copy has only in-frame clones and lacks some. The sample consists of about 21,000 clones, approximately 88% of them appearing once. Time point described: cycle 4 day 1 (C4D1), after five to seven weeks of nivolumab. Each of the patients experienced relapse following autologous stem cell transplantation, and their brentuximab vedotin exposure differed. Thawed PBMCs were the source of CD8+ T cells, obtained through magnetic negative selection. The trim removed 7 bases at V and 5 bases at J, leaving 4 bases unmatched. CDR1 is MNHEY, CDR2 SVGAGI, per germline. The length of the CDR3 is 13 residues. Points from the study as a whole: Those starting nivolumab under 1 year post-ASCT were excluded. CD4+ but not CD8+ TCR diversity rose significantly by C4D1.

Comments on this clone: Its antigen is currently unknown.

The source is a human donor with classical Hodgkin lymphoma. The genes are TRBV6-5 and TRBJ2-2; 7 bases align to TRBD1. The sample was CD8+ T cells from blood, taken before the fourth cycle of nivolumab. The CDR3, as DNA: TGTGCCAGCACCCCGACAGGGACCGGGGAGCTGTTTTTT. Translated: CASTPTGTGELFF.